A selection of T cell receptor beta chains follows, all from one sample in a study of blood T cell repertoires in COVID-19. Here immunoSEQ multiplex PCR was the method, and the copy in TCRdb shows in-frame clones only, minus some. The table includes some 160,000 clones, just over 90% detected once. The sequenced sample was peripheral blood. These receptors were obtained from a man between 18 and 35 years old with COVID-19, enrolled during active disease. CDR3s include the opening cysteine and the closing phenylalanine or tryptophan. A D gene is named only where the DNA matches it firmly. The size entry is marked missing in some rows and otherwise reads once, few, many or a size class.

TGTGCCAGCAGAGGGACTAGCGGGGCCTCCTACGAGCAGTACTTC	CASRGTSGASYEQYF	TRBV7-9	NA	TRBD2	TRBJ2-7
TGTGCCATCAAACGGGGAATTGAAGCTTTCTTT	CAIKRGIEAFF	TRBV28	NA	NA	TRBJ1-1
TGCGCCAGCAGCCACCAACAGGGAAGAGGCGATCAGCCCCAGCATTTT	CASSHQQGRGDQPQHF	TRBV4-1	few	NA	TRBJ1-5
TGCAGCGTTGCTTCTGGCGGGAGCCCATCCTACGAGCAGTACTTC	CSVASGGSPSYEQYF	TRBV29-1	NA	TRBD2	TRBJ2-7
TGTGCCAGCACCCCCCGGGACTTTACAGATACGCAGTATTTT	CASTPRDFTDTQYF	TRBV7-2	NA	NA	TRBJ2-3
TGTGCCAGCAGCTTAGAGGCGGGAGCGGTATACGAGCAGTACTTC	CASSLEAGAVYEQYF	TRBV11-2	NA	TRBD2	TRBJ2-7
TGTGCCAGCTCACACCCCGGGATAAGGGACGAGCAGTACTTC	CASSHPGIRDEQYF	TRBV18	NA	NA	TRBJ2-7
TGCAGCGTCACACCCAGGGTGGAGACCCAGTACTTC	CSVTPRVETQYF	TRBV29-1	NA	NA	TRBJ2-5
TGTGCCAGCAGCCCCACGGAGTATGGCTACACCTTC	CASSPTEYGYTF	TRBV13	NA	NA	TRBJ1-2
TGTGCCAGCAGCTTGTATAGCGGGACCCCCTACGAGCAGTACTTC	CASSLYSGTPYEQYF	TRBV7-6	NA	TRBD2	TRBJ2-7
TGTGCCAGTAGTATGGTCACTAGCGGGAGGGCCGACACAGATACGCAGTATTTT	CASSMVTSGRADTDTQYF	TRBV19	NA	TRBD2	TRBJ2-3
TGCAGTGCTAGTAAGGGGGGAGGGCCTGAGGAGGAGCAGTACTTC	CSASKGGGPEEEQYF	TRBV20-1	NA	NA	TRBJ2-7
TGCGCCAGCAGCTTGGTAGGACAGGGTTTGCGCTCTGGAAACACCATATATTTT	CASSLVGQGLRSGNTIYF	TRBV5-1	NA	TRBD1	TRBJ1-3
TGCGCCAGCAGCCGGCTTTGGGACATACCCGACGTAGACAATGAGCAGTTCTTC	CASSRLWDIPDVDNEQFF	TRBV4-3	few	NA	TRBJ2-1
TGTGCCAGCAGTTCAGGGGGACGGCTGGCATCTGGCTACACCTTC	CASSSGGRLASGYTF	TRBV28	NA	TRBD1	TRBJ1-2